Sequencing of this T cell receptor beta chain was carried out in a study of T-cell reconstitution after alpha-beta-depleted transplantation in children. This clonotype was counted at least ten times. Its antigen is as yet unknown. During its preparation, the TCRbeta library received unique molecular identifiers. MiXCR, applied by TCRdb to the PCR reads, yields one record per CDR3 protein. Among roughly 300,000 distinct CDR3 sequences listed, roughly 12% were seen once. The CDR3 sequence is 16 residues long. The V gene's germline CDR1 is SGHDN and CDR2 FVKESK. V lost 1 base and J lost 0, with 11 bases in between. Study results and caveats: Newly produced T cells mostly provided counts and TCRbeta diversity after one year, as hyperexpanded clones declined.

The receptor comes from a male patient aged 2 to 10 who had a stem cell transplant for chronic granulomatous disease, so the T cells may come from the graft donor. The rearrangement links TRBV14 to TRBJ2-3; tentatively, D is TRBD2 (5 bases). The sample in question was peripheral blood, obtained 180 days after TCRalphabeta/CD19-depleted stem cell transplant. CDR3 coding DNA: TGTGCCAGCAGCCAAGTTGCGGGCTCTAGCACAGATACGCAGTATTTT. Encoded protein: CASSQVAGSSTDTQYF.